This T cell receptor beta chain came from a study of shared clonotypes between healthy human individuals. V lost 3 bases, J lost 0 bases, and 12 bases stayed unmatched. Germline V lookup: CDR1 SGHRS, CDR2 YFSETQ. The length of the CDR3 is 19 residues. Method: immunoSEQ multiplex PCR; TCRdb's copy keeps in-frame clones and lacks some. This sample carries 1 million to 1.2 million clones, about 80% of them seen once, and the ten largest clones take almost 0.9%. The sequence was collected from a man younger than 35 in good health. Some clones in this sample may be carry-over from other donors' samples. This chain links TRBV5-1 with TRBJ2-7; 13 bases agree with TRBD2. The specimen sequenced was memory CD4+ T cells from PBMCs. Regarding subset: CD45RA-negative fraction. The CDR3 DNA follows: TGCGCCAGCAGCTCGGACGTATTTCGGACTAGCGGGAGCTCCTACGAGCAGTACTTC. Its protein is CASSSDVFRTSGSSYEQYF.